This TCR beta chain appears in the sequencing data of a study of blood T cell repertoires in COVID-19. This CDR3 region has 13 residues. V was clipped by 0 bases and J by 7 bases, with 7 bases between them. Germline CDR1 MRHNA, CDR2 SNTAGT. Profiling relied on immunoSEQ multiplex PCR, and the TCRdb table lists in-frame clones only, not all of them. The sample holds about 150,000 clones, 87% seen once. This receptor was taken from a woman aged 55-70 years with active or convalescent COVID-19. The sequencing sample was made of peripheral blood. The rearrangement joins TRBV6-4 to TRBJ2-1; tentatively, D is TRBD1 (5 bases). Written as DNA, the CDR3 is TGTGCCAGCAGTGACTCGGCAGGGAATGAGCAGTTCTTC. It specifies CASSDSAGNEQFF.